The rows below give T cell receptor beta chains drawn from one sample of a study of long-term antiretroviral therapy in people with HIV. The assay was immunoSEQ multiplex PCR, and TCRdb's table has in-frame clones only and misses some. Among some 26,000 clones listed, around 86% were seen once. The sample here was unsorted PBMCs, taken around 2.6 years after starting antiretroviral therapy. The receptor source for this set is a man aged 40-55 years with HIV. Each CDR3 is given with its conserved first and last residue. D genes are given only for firm matches. Not every row has a clone size; where given, it reads once, few, many or a size class.

TRBJ1-1 TRBV5-6 NA NA TGTGCCAGCAGTTTTTTATCAGGGGAAGAGAACACTGAAGCTTTCTTT CASSFLSGEENTEAFF
TRBJ1-4 TRBV2 NA NA TGTGCCAGCAGTGAATCTATTGAAAAACTGTTTTTT CASSESIEKLFF
TRBJ1-1 TRBV6-5 few NA TGTGCCAGCATCCCTCGGGAAGGGCTGAACACTGAAGCTTTCTTT CASIPREGLNTEAFF
TRBJ2-7 TRBV4-2 NA TRBD2 TGTGCCAGCAGCCAAGGGGGCGGGAGCTCCTACGAGCAGTACTTC CASSQGGGSSYEQYF
TRBJ1-3 TRBV15 NA TRBD1 TGTGCCACCAGCAGAGATCGAAGGACAGGAGGAAACACCATATATTTT CATSRDRRTGGNTIYF
TRBJ2-7 TRBV2 NA NA TGTGCCAGCAGGGATTACGAGCAGTACTTC CASRDYEQYF
TRBJ1-5 TRBV6-1 NA NA TGTGCCAGCATTGAGGGACGGTACAATCAGCCCCAGCATTTT CASIEGRYNQPQHF
TRBJ2-3 TRBV28 NA NA TGTGCCAGCAGCCCAGACGGGGGAGATACGCAGTATTTT CASSPDGGDTQYF
TRBJ2-2 TRBV11-1 NA NA TGTGCCAGCAGCTTAGGAGGGCAGAACACCGGGGAGCTGTTTTTT CASSLGGQNTGELFF
TRBJ1-4 TRBV29-1 once NA TGCAGCGTCCTAATTTCCCGGCCTCCTAATGAAAAACTGTTTTTT CSVLISRPPNEKLFF
TRBJ2-3 TRBV10-1 few TRBD2 TGCGCCAGCAGTGAGGACTCTAGCGGGGCTAGCACAGATACGCAGTATTTT CASSEDSSGASTDTQYF
TRBJ2-7 TRBV29-1 NA NA TGCAGCGGGGGGGGCGGGCCCAACGAGCAGTACTTC CSGGGGPNEQYF
TRBJ2-2 TRBV11-2 NA TRBD2 TGTGCCAGCAGCTTAGCGTCGTCCGGGGGGGTGGGGGAGCTGTTTTTT CASSLASSGGVGELFF
TRBJ2-2 TRBV5-1 NA NA TGCGCCAGCAGCGCCCAGGGGCCCGCGAACACCGGGGAGCTGTTTTTT CASSAQGPANTGELFF
TRBJ2-5 TRBV7-7 NA NA TGTGCCAGCAGCCCTAGTTTAGGGGCTGGGGAGACCCAGTACTTC CASSPSLGAGETQYF
TRBJ1-5 TRBV6-1 NA TRBD1 TGTGCCACTTCCCGGGACAGAACTAGCAATCAGCCCCAGCATTTT CATSRDRTSNQPQHF
TRBJ2-7 TRBV11-2 NA NA TGTGCCAGCAGTCGAAGCTACGAGCAGTACTTC CASSRSYEQYF
TRBJ2-1 TRBV7-9 NA NA TGTGCCAGCAGCTCAGGGGGGAACTACAATGAGCAGTTCTTC CASSSGGNYNEQFF
TRBJ1-1 TRBV6-5 NA NA TGTGCCAGCAGTTACGGTAGGGGAGCTTTCTTT CASSYGRGAFF
TRBJ1-1 TRBV28 NA NA TGTGCCAGCACCGGGACAAGGTATCGGACTGAAGCTTTCTTT CASTGTRYRTEAFF
TRBJ1-2 TRBV27 NA NA TGTGCCAGCAGTTTATCATGGGGAGCAAACTATGGCTACACCTTC CASSLSWGANYGYTF
TRBJ1-5 TRBV6-6 NA NA TGTGCCCACAGGGATTTGGATCAGCCCCAGCATTTT CAHRDLDQPQHF
TRBJ2-7 TRBV4-2 NA NA TGTGCCAGCAGCCGGCTAGACTCCTACGAGCAGTACTTC CASSRLDSYEQYF
TRBJ1-1 TRBV5-6 NA NA TGTGCCAGCAGCAAGACGAGGACAGCTGGGTACACTGAAGCTTTCTTT CASSKTRTAGYTEAFF
TRBJ2-5 TRBV2 NA TRBD1 TGTGCCAGCAGTGAGTTACAGGGGGGAGAGACCCAGTACTTC CASSELQGGETQYF
TRBJ2-2 TRBV7-2 NA NA TGTGCCAGCAGCTCATACAGGGCGGTCGGGGAGCTGTTTTTT CASSSYRAVGELFF
TRBJ1-1 TRBV13 NA NA TGTGCCAGCCGTGGAGAGGGGGAAGGGAACACTGAAGCTTTCTTT CASRGEGEGNTEAFF
TRBJ1-2 TRBV7-2 NA NA TGTGCCAGCAGCTTAGGGACAGTGAGCTATGGCTACACCTTC CASSLGTVSYGYTF
TRBJ1-5 TRBV7-6 NA TRBD1 TGTGCCAGCAGCTCAGAGACAGGGGGCAGCCAGCCCCAGCATTTT CASSSETGGSQPQHF
TRBJ1-2 TRBV28 few NA TGTGCCAGCAGTGCACTTTTAAGACAGGGCTACACCTTC CASSALLRQGYTF
TRBJ2-7 TRBV7-2 NA NA TGTGCCAGCAGCTTTGAGAGAAACTACGAGCAGTACTTC CASSFERNYEQYF
TRBJ2-1 TRBV29-1 NA TRBD1 TGCAGCGTTGAAGTTGAGGGACAGGGTCTCGATGAGCAGTTCTTC CSVEVEGQGLDEQFF
TRBJ2-7 TRBV6-6 NA TRBD2 TGTGCCAGCAGTAAGACTAGCGGGAGCTCCTACGAGCAGTACTTC CASSKTSGSSYEQYF
TRBJ2-7 TRBV25-1 NA NA TGTGCCAGCAGTGAGGGCCGTCAGAGGGGCGCGAGTACTACCGAGCAGTACTTC CASSEGRQRGASTTEQYF
TRBJ1-6 TRBV7-2 NA NA TGTGCCAGCAGCACCCCAGGGTCTCCGGATTCACCCCTCCACTTT CASSTPGSPDSPLHF
TRBJ1-1 TRBV5-4 NA NA TGTGCCAGCAGCTCGCAAAACGAGGGTGAAGCTTTCTTT CASSSQNEGEAFF